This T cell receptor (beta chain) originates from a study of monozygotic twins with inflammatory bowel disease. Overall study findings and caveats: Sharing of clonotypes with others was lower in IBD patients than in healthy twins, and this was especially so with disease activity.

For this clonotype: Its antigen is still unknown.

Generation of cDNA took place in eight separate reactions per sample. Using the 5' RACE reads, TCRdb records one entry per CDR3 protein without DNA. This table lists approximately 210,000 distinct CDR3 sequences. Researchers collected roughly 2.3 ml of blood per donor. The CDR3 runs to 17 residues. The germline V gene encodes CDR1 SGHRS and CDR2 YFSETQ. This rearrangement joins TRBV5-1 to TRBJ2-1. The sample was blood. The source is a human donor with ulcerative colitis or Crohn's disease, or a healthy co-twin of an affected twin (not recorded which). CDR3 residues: CASSLEALGGSYNEQFF.